The 25 T cell receptor beta chains listed next were all sequenced from one sample in a study of T-cell memory formation after mild COVID-19. Each CDR3 protein gets one entry after TCRdb re-called the 5' RACE reads with MiXCR. The sample holds 550,000 to 600,000 distinct CDR3 sequences, roughly a sixth seen once. Input material: PBMCs or a T cell subset sorted from them (not recorded which). The receptors come from an adult woman who had mild COVID-19 (a few samples of this study predate the infection). Cell type and time point are not known.

This chain connects TRBV5-1 to TRBJ2-1, with 7 bases identical to TRBD1. This CDR3 is built from 15 residues. Unmatched junction bases numbered 9, after V lost 1 base and J lost 8 bases. Germline assignment: CDR1 SGHRS and CDR2 YFSETQ. The CDR3: CASSLTGEMSDEQFF. The DNA of the CDR3 is TGCGCCAGCAGCTTGACAGGGGAAATGAGTGATGAGCAGTTCTTC. Together with reference TRBV5-1 and TRBJ2-1, the CDR3 gives the full variable domain: KAGVTQTPRYLIKTRGQQVTLSCSPISGHRSVSWYQQTPGQGLQFLFEYFSETQRNKGNFPGRFSGRQFSNSRSEMNVSTLELGDSALYLCASSLTGEMSDEQFFGPGTRLTVL.

This chain uses TRBV7-9 with TRBJ2-3; D remains unclear. Trimming removed 8 bases from V and 2 bases from J, with 14 bases in between. The CDR3 covers 14 residues. Per the germline V gene, CDR1 is SEHNR and CDR2 is FQNEAQ (reference sequence). CDR3 nucleotide sequence: TGTGCCAGCGGGGTACAACAGTCCACAGATACGCAGTATTTT. It translates to CASGVQQSTDTQYF.

The J gene is TRBJ2-5, the V gene TRBV11-2, with no clear D. Germline lookup yields CDR1 SGHAT and CDR2 FQNNGV. This CDR3 region has 14 residues. Deletions cut 1 base from V and 5 bases from J, with 11 bases between. CDR3 region: CASSLGAARETQYF. CDR3 bases: TGTGCCAGCAGCTTAGGCGCGGCCCGGGAGACCCAGTACTTC.

This clonotype occurred a few times. This rearrangement joins TRBV18 to TRBJ1-5; 8 bases fit TRBD1. The CDR3 sequence is 15 residues long. The germline V gene encodes CDR1 KGHSH and CDR2 LQKENI. The J segment lost 6 bases and the V segment lost 3 bases, leaving 7 bases of the junction unmatched. CDR3 in DNA: TGTGCCAGCTCACCCGGACAGGGCATGGGTCAGCCCCAGCATTTT. It encodes CASSPGQGMGQPQHF.

This clonotype was counted many times. The gene calls are TRBV4-1 and TRBJ2-6; D is unresolved. This CDR3 is built from 15 residues. V dropped 1 base and J dropped 1 base, with 5 bases sitting between them. Germline assignment: CDR1 MGHRA and CDR2 YSYEKL. The CDR3: CASSQVRSGANVLTF. The CDR3 DNA reads TGCGCCAGCAGCCAAGTTCGTTCTGGGGCCAACGTCCTGACTTTC.

Ten or more counts support this clonotype. The chain couples TRBV27 to TRBJ2-2, with TRBD1 matching 11 bases. Trimming removed 5 bases from V and 4 bases from J; junction bases left unmatched: 12. Germline V gene data show CDR1 as MNHEY and CDR2 as SMNVEV (reference sequence). The CDR3 is 18 amino acids. The CDR3 region has the DNA TGTGCCAGCAGTCCGTGGTTGGGGGACAGGGGGATCACCGGGGAGCTGTTTTTT. It is translated as CASSPWLGDRGITGELFF.

This clonotype has ten or more counts. This chain links TRBV20-1 with TRBJ2-3; 8 positions match TRBD2. V lost 0 bases, J lost 7 bases, and 12 bases stayed unmatched. The CDR3 totals 16 residues. Per germline, CDR1 DFQATT and CDR2 SNEGSKA (reference sequence). CDR3 residues: CSARDQLSGSKYTQYF. CDR3 in DNA: TGCAGTGCTAGAGATCAGTTGAGCGGGAGTAAATATACGCAGTATTTT.

This clonotype was detected ten times or more. The junction differs from germline at one of its ends, possibly a read error. The genes are TRBV5-1 and TRBJ2-3; D gene ambiguous. CDR3 length: 13 amino acids. Germline assignment: CDR1 SGHRS and CDR2 YFSETQ. CDR3 residues: CASSPWGTDTQYF. As DNA, the CDR3 is TGTGCCAGCAGCCCCTGGGGCACAGATACGCAGTATTTT.

This clonotype has more than one count but fewer than ten. V is TRBV29-1 and J is TRBJ2-1; 8 nucleotides align to TRBD1. Germline V gives CDR1 SQVTM, CDR2 ANQGSEA. There are 12 residues in the CDR3. With V trimmed by 6 bases and J by 13 bases, 11 bases remained unmatched. This CDR3 is CSVGTGQQGQFF. CDR3 bases: TGCAGCGTCGGGACAGGCCAACAGGGCCAGTTCTTC.

The rearrangement links TRBV29-1 to TRBJ2-7; TRBD1 aligns across 12 bases. The CDR3 runs 14 residues. Germline V gene lookup returns CDR1 SQVTM and CDR2 ANQGSEA. The V segment lost 3 bases and the J segment 3 bases; nucleotides outside the gene matches: 3. This CDR3 reads CSVEGQGANYEQYF. CDR3 coding DNA: TGCAGCGTTGAGGGACAGGGGGCAAACTACGAGCAGTACTTC.

This clonotype has a handful of counts. The chain recombines TRBV29-1 with TRBJ2-2; 15 bases map to TRBD2. The CDR3 sequence is 15 residues long. With 3 bases clipped from V and 4 bases from J, the junction kept 0 bases outside the gene matches. Germline CDR1 SQVTM, CDR2 ANQGSEA. This CDR3 reads CSVEGLAGGTGELFF. CDR3 DNA: TGCAGCGTTGAGGGACTAGCGGGAGGCACCGGGGAGCTGTTTTTT.

This rearrangement joins TRBV18 to TRBJ1-4, with 8 bases identical to TRBD1. The CDR3 is 15 residues long. Germline trimming cut 0 bases from V and 8 bases from J; bases unmatched to any gene: 5. Germline CDR1 reads KGHSH; CDR2 reads LQKENI. As DNA, the CDR3 is TGTGCCAGCTCACCACCCCCAGGGGGCAGCGAAAAACTGTTTTTT. Translating it yields CASSPPPGGSEKLFF. Combining the CDR3 with reference TRBV18 and TRBJ1-4 gives the whole variable domain NAGVMQNPRHLVRRRGQEARLRCSPMKGHSHVYWYRQLPEEGLKFMVYLQKENIIDESGMPKERFSAEFPKEGPSILRIQQVVRGDSAAYFCASSPPPGGSEKLFFGSGTQLSVL.

The chain combines TRBV4-2 with TRBJ2-3; TRBD2 agrees at 7 bases. This CDR3 spans 16 amino acids. Germline V gene data show CDR1 as LGHNA and CDR2 as YNFKEQ. Losses at the gene ends were 1 base for V and 2 bases for J; bases not matched to a gene: 6. The CDR3 DNA is TGTGCCAGCAGCCAAGGGGGGAGCGGGGCCACAGATACGCAGTATTTT. Encoded protein: CASSQGGSGATDTQYF.

The chain has TRBV20-1 and TRBJ1-1, with a tentative D call TRBD1 (5 bases). There are 13 residues in the CDR3. In germline, CDR1 is DFQATT, CDR2 SNEGSKA (reference sequence). V was pared by 6 bases and J by 1 base, with 12 bases between. The CDR3 bases are TGCAGTGCCCAGCCGGGGCCGAACACTGAAGCTTTCTTT. Translated, it gives CSAQPGPNTEAFF.

The sample holds a few counts of this clonotype. The chain is built from TRBV3-1 and TRBJ2-7; 9 bases align to TRBD1. Germline V CDR1 and CDR2: LGHDT, YNNKEL (reference sequence). The CDR3 sequence is 15 residues long. V shed 3 bases, J shed 0 bases, and the junction held 3 bases outside the gene matches. CDR3 in amino acids: CASSHPGQGSYEQYF. In DNA form, the CDR3 reads TGTGCCAGCAGCCATCCGGGACAGGGCTCCTACGAGCAGTACTTC.

The genes are TRBV9 and TRBJ2-1; 16 positions match TRBD2. CDR1 and CDR2 from the germline V gene are SGDLS and YYNGEE. This CDR3 is built from 19 residues. V dropped 4 bases and J dropped 9; count of bases not matched to a gene: 16. The CDR3 loop is CASSPRRGTSGGARGEQFF. CDR3 in DNA: TGTGCCAGCAGCCCCCGACGGGGGACTAGCGGGGGGGCCAGGGGTGAGCAGTTCTTC.

Only a few counts were recorded for this clonotype. CDR3 sequence: CSVEAEQGSGNTIYF. CDR3 bases: TGCAGCGTTGAAGCTGAACAGGGATCTGGAAACACCATATATTTT. The chain is built from TRBV29-1 and TRBJ1-3; weak D call: TRBD1 (6 bases). The germline gives CDR1 SQVTM, CDR2 ANQGSEA. The CDR3 is 15 amino acids. Trimming pared 1 base from V and 1 base from J, leaving 11 bases between. The full variable domain, with the rest looked up from reference TRBV29-1 and TRBJ1-3, is SAVISQKPSRDICQRGTSLTIQCQVDSQVTMMFWYRQQPGQSLTLIATANQGSEATYESGFVIDKFPISRPNLTFSTLTVSNMSPEDSSIYLCSVEAEQGSGNTIYFGEGSWLTVV.

V and J are TRBV27 and TRBJ1-2; 8 bases line up with TRBD1. CDR1 is MNHEY and CDR2 is SMNVEV in the germline V gene (reference sequence). With V trimmed by 7 bases and J by 0 bases, 4 bases remained unmatched. The CDR3 loop spans 14 amino acids. The CDR3, as DNA: TGTGCCAGCAAACGGACAGGGACTAACTATGGCTACACCTTC. Protein product: CASKRTGTNYGYTF.

The sample holds a few counts of this clonotype. The V and J genes are TRBV5-1 and TRBJ2-3; no clear D. This CDR3 has 15 amino acids. Per the germline V gene, CDR1 is SGHRS and CDR2 is YFSETQ. V lost 0 bases to trimming and J lost 0 bases, with 8 bases between them. The CDR3 sequence is CASSLVSPSTDTQYF. CDR3 coding DNA: TGCGCCAGCAGCTTGGTGTCACCTAGCACAGATACGCAGTATTTT.

There are many counts of this clonotype. The chain has TRBV9 and TRBJ2-7, with 8 bases lining up with TRBD2. Unmatched junction bases numbered 3, after V lost 0 bases and J lost 1 base. The germline gives CDR1 SGDLS, CDR2 YYNGEE. The CDR3 contains 15 residues. The CDR3 DNA reads TGTGCCAGCAGCGTAGGGAGCGGGAGTTCCTACGAGCAGTACTTC. It translates to CASSVGSGSSYEQYF.

The genes are TRBV30 and TRBJ2-1, with 11 positions matching TRBD2. Per germline, CDR1 GTSNPN and CDR2 SVGIG (reference sequence). V shed 5 bases and J 0 bases; nucleotides not matched to a gene: 12. This CDR3 has 18 amino acids. The CDR3 DNA follows: TGTGCCTGGTCCCCGGGACTAGCGGTTGCAAGCTCCTACAATGAGCAGTTCTTC. Translated, it gives CAWSPGLAVASSYNEQFF.

V gene TRBV5-1 combines with J gene TRBJ1-2; tentatively, D is TRBD1 (5 bases). The CDR3 contains 14 residues. Germline V gene data show CDR1 as SGHRS and CDR2 as YFSETQ. V gave up 7 bases and J gave up 3 bases, with 16 bases separating them. The CDR3 sequence: CASRTGGGYYGYTF. CDR3 DNA: TGCGCCAGCCGCACCGGTGGGGGTTACTATGGCTACACCTTC.

The chain employs TRBV20-1 and TRBJ2-1, with TRBD2 identical over 9 bases. The germline V gene has CDR1 DFQATT and CDR2 SNEGSKA (reference sequence). The CDR3 sequence is 13 residues long. The J segment lost 0 bases and the V segment lost 8 bases, leaving 2 bases of the junction unmatched. This chain's CDR3 is CSSRGGSYNEQFF. The CDR3 nucleotides are TGCAGTTCGCGGGGGGGCTCCTACAATGAGCAGTTCTTC.

The CDR3 nucleotides are TGCAGCGTTGGTGGACAGGACAATGAGCAGTTCTTC. Encoded protein: CSVGGQDNEQFF. V gene TRBV29-1 combines with J gene TRBJ2-1; TRBD1 agrees at 7 bases. The CDR3 consists of 12 residues. Germline lookup yields CDR1 SQVTM and CDR2 ANQGSEA. The V segment lost 4 bases and the J segment 5 bases; nucleotides outside the gene matches: 2.

This clonotype was seen a few times. The chain recombines TRBV3-1 with TRBJ1-5, with TRBD1 as a possible D gene (5 bases). Deletions cut 4 bases from V and 5 bases from J, with 15 bases between. CDR1 is LGHDT, CDR2 YNNKEL, per germline (reference sequence). There are 15 residues in the CDR3. The CDR3 sequence is CASSPSTGRDQPQHF. The DNA of the CDR3 is TGTGCCAGCAGCCCGAGTACAGGACGCGATCAGCCCCAGCATTTT. Variable domain in full (rest from reference TRBV3-1 and TRBJ1-5): DTAVSQTPKYLVTQMGNDKSIKCEQNLGHDTMYWYKQDSKKFLKIMFSYNNKELIINETVPNRFSPKSPDKAHLNLHINSLELGDSAVYFCASSPSTGRDQPQHFGDGTRLSIL.